This T cell receptor beta chain was retrieved from a study of blood T cell repertoires in COVID-19. As for the study in general: Researchers got acute and convalescent COVID-19 samples from the United States, Italy and Spain. Sample material is recorded as cDNA or gDNA derived from T cells, B-cell-depleted T cells, or PBMCs.

In the original processing: Reference gene primer amplification yielded estimated nucleated cell counts. Clones were read by immunoSEQ multiplex PCR, and TCRdb kept only the in-frame ones, dropping some. V, J and clone size derive from that table, while D and trimming were established from the DNA sequence. The sample lists approximately 50,000 clones; 79% were seen once. This clone was observed a few times. The CDR3 has 14 amino acids. With 3 bases clipped from V and 5 bases from J, the junction kept 6 bases outside the gene matches. CDR1 SGHDN and CDR2 FVKESK come from the germline V gene. The V and J genes are TRBV14 and TRBJ2-5, with 7 nucleotides matching TRBD2. The receptor was isolated from a man aged 70 or older with acute or convalescent COVID-19. Sequencing input: peripheral blood. In nucleotides, the CDR3 is TGTGCCAGCAGCCATAGGCGGGAGAGGGAGACCCAGTACTTC. As protein: CASSHRRERETQYF. Full variable domain (outside the CDR3, taken from reference TRBV14 and TRBJ2-5): EAGVTQFPSHSVIEKGQTVTLRCDPISGHDNLYWYRRVMGKEIKFLLHFVKESKQDESGMPNNRFLAERTGGTYSTLKVQPAELEDSGVYFCASSHRRERETQYFGPGTRLLVL.